Listed here are 12 T cell receptor beta chains from one sample, sequenced in a study of T-cell memory formation after mild COVID-19. TCRdb re-derived calls from the 5' RACE reads in MiXCR, one entry per CDR3 protein. Here the sample spans approximately 89,000 distinct CDR3 sequences, around 13% being singletons. The sample comprised PBMCs or a T cell subset sorted from them (not recorded which). The receptors were gathered from a man aged 18 to 35 who had mild COVID-19 (a few samples of this study predate the infection). Cell type and time point are not known.

This rearrangement joins TRBV4-3 to TRBJ2-1, with 7 bases matching TRBD1. The trim removed 3 bases at V and 2 bases at J, leaving 4 bases unmatched. The CDR3 has 15 residues. Germline V gene sequence: CDR1 LGHNA, CDR2 YSLEER. CDR3 region: CASSHGTAPYNEQFF. In DNA form, the CDR3 reads TGCGCCAGCAGCCATGGGACAGCCCCCTACAATGAGCAGTTCTTC.

This clonotype was recorded a few times. The chain joins TRBV4-2 to TRBJ2-5; 12 nucleotides line up with TRBD2. V was clipped by 2 bases and J by 3 bases; unmatched bases: 4. This CDR3 region has 16 residues. Germline V gene data show CDR1 as LGHNA and CDR2 as YNFKEQ. In nucleotides, the CDR3 is TGTGCCAGCAGCCAAATGACTAGCGGGGGAGAAGAGACCCAGTACTTC. Translated, it gives CASSQMTSGGEETQYF.

For the CDR3, the DNA is TGTGCCACCAGCATCACAGGGGGCCCTGAGCAGTTCTTC. Amino acids: CATSITGGPEQFF. The chain has TRBV15 and TRBJ2-1; 9 positions match TRBD1. This CDR3 contains 13 residues. V shed 4 bases, J shed 9 bases, and the junction held 4 bases outside the gene matches. Per germline, CDR1 LNHNV and CDR2 YYDKDF (reference sequence). The full variable domain, rest sourced from reference TRBV15 and TRBJ2-1, is DAMVIQNPRYQVTQFGKPVTLSCSQTLNHNVMYWYQQKSSQAPKLLFHYYDKDFNNEADTPDNFQSRRPNTSFCFLDIRSPGLGDTAMYLCATSITGGPEQFFGPGTRLTVL.

For this clonotype: At one end, the junction sequence differs from germline, possibly due to a read error. The chain joins TRBV7-9 to TRBJ1-2; TRBD1 matches at 7 bases. Per the germline V gene, CDR1 is SEHNR and CDR2 is FQNEAQ (reference sequence). CDR3 length: 19 amino acids. The CDR3 is CASTLPRLWTGPLNYGYTF. Here the CDR3 DNA reads TGTGCCAGCACCTTACCCCGTCTTTGGACAGGACCCCTTAACTATGGCTACACCTTC.

The V and J genes are TRBV29-1 and TRBJ1-1; D is unresolved. CDR3 length: 11 amino acids. V was trimmed by 4 bases and J by 5 bases, leaving 8 bases between them. Germline lookup yields CDR1 SQVTM and CDR2 ANQGSEA. The DNA of the CDR3 is TGCAGCGTTGCCCCGGGGACTGAAGCTTTCTTT. This encodes CSVAPGTEAFF.

J is TRBJ2-6 and V is TRBV2; a possible D gene is TRBD1 (5 bases). The germline gives CDR1 SNHLY, CDR2 FYNNEI. The V and J ends lost 7 bases and 2 bases respectively, with 12 bases between them. The CDR3 is 15 residues long. CDR3 coding DNA: TGTGCCAGCACCCCAGGGCCCCCTGGGGCCAACGTCCTGACTTTC. Translating gives CASTPGPPGANVLTF.

This clonotype occurred a few times. This chain connects TRBV7-9 to TRBJ2-7; TRBD1 matches at 7 bases. The CDR3 is 15 residues long. CDR1 is SEHNR, CDR2 FQNEAQ, per germline (reference sequence). With 6 bases clipped from V and 0 bases from J, the junction kept 8 bases outside the gene matches. CDR3 sequence reads: CASSSTGTVSYEQYF. DNA of the CDR3: TGTGCCAGCAGTAGTACCGGGACAGTCTCCTACGAGCAGTACTTC.

The rearrangement links TRBV6-2 or TRBV6-3 to TRBJ1-2; 7 bases are shared with TRBD1. CDR1 and CDR2 (germline): MNHEY, SVGEGT. J lost 7 bases, V lost 0 bases, and 2 bases had no gene match. The CDR3 spans 13 residues. The DNA for the CDR3 is TGTGCCAGCAGTTACTCGACAGGGTTTGGCTACACCTTC. Amino acid sequence: CASSYSTGFGYTF.

This clonotype was counted at least ten times. The CDR3 bases are TGTGCCAGCTCAACGACCGAGAACTATGGCTACACCTTC. The encoded protein is CASSTTENYGYTF. The V call is TRBV6-2 or TRBV6-3, the J call TRBJ1-2; D call uncertain. The CDR3 contains 13 residues. CDR1 is MNHEY and CDR2 is SVGEGT in the germline V gene. V lost 8 bases, J lost 2 bases, and 12 bases lay in between.

This chain connects TRBV15 to TRBJ2-7, with TRBD2 matching 7 bases. Germline V gene data show CDR1 as LNHNV and CDR2 as YYDKDF (reference sequence). J lost 2 bases, V lost 0 bases, and 4 bases had no gene match. There are 15 residues in the CDR3. DNA for the CDR3: TGTGCCACCAGCAGAGATCTAAGCGGGGCCTACGAGCAGTACTTC. Amino acid sequence: CATSRDLSGAYEQYF.

This clonotype was counted many times. The chain has TRBV5-1 and TRBJ1-1; D is undetermined. The CDR3 length is 13 residues. Germline V gene sequence: CDR1 SGHRS, CDR2 YFSETQ. V lost 5 bases and J 5 bases, leaving 13 bases between the germline ends. CDR3: CASSLGSETEAFF. DNA of the CDR3: TGCGCCAGCAGTCTGGGATCAGAGACTGAAGCTTTCTTT.

V gene TRBV29-1 combines with J gene TRBJ2-1, with 7 bases matching TRBD2. Trimming removed 2 bases from V and 3 bases from J; junction bases left unmatched: 1. This CDR3 is 13 amino acids long. Germline CDR1 SQVTM, CDR2 ANQGSEA. The CDR3 DNA reads TGCAGCGTTGAACTAGCGGACTACAATGAGCAGTTCTTC. Translating gives CSVELADYNEQFF.